This record looks at one T cell receptor beta chain sequence and its context. With V trimmed by 0 bases and J by 3 bases, 1 base remained unmatched. CDR3 size: 15 residues. Germline assignment: CDR1 MGHDK and CDR2 SYGVNS. The source of the sample is a study of blood T cells in healthy people across ages. Together with a sample-barcoded 5' primer, a J-beta primer mix was included in a second PCR lasting roughly 6 to 12 cycles. TCRdb re-called the 5' RACE reads with MiXCR, one entry per CDR3 protein. Among roughly 830,000 distinct CDR3 sequences listed, about 59% were seen once. Sequencing input: blood. The clonotype was recovered from a man aged 25-40 years in good health. This chain joins TRBV25-1 and TRBJ2-5; TRBD1 agrees at 10 bases. The CDR3 loop reads CASSEYGTGEETQYF. DNA for the CDR3: TGTGCCAGCAGTGAATATGGGACAGGGGAAGAGACCCAGTACTTC. The full variable domain, in which reference TRBV25-1 and TRBJ2-5 provide the parts outside the CDR3, is EADIYQTPRYLVIGTGKKITLECSQTMGHDKMYWYQQDPGMELHLIHYSYGVNSTEKGDLSSESTVSRIRTEHFPLTLESARPSHTSQYLCASSEYGTGEETQYFGPGTRLLVL.